Below, one T cell receptor beta chain is given with its context. The sample comes from a study of blood T cell repertoires in COVID-19. Original analysis: Amplified reference gene primers provided the basis for estimating nucleated cell counts. The assay was immunoSEQ multiplex PCR, and TCRdb's table has in-frame clones only and misses some. The DNA was the basis for D and trimming; V, J and clone size are from that table. The profile shows approximately 210,000 clones, 84% of them singletons. The germline V gene encodes CDR1 MNHEY and CDR2 SVGEGT. The CDR3 has 16 residues. V was trimmed by 2 bases and J by 7 bases, leaving 19 bases between them.

What was sequenced was peripheral blood. The rearrangement links TRBV6-2 or TRBV6-3 to TRBJ2-3; D call uncertain. This sequence originates from a woman in her 70s with active or convalescent COVID-19. CDR3 DNA: TGTGCCAGCAGTTACCAGCCGGAACTACCGCCTTATACGCAGTATTTT. It encodes CASSYQPELPPYTQYF.